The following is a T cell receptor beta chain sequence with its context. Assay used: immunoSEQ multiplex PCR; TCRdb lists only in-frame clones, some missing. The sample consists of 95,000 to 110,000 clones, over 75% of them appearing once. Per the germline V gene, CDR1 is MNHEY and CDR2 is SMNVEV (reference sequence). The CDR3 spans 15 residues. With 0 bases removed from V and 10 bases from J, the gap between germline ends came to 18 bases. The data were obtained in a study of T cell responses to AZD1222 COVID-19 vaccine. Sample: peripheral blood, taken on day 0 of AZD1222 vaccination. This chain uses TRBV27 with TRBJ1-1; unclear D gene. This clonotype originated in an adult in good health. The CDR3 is CASSLSVGMGSVAFF. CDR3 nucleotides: TGTGCCAGCAGTTTATCGGTGGGTATGGGTTCGGTAGCTTTCTTT.